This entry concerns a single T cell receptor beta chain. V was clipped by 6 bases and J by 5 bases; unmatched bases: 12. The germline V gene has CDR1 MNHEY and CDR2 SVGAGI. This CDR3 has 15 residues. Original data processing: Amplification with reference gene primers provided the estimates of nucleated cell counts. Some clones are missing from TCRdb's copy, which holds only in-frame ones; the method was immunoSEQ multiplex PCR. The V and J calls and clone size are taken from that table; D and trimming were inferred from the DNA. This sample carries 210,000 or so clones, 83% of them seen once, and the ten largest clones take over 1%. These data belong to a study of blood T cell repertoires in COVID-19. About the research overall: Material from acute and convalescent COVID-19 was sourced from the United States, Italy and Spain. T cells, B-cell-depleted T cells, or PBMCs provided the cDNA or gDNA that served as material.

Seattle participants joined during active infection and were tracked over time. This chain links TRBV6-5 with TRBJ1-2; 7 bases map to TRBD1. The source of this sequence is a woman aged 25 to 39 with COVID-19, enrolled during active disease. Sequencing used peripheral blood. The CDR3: CASSSDRVPKYGYTF. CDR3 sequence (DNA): TGTGCCAGCAGCAGTGACAGGGTCCCCAAATATGGCTACACCTTC.